The 26 T cell receptor beta chains in this list originate from one sample, sequenced in a study of blood T cell repertoires in COVID-19. The assay was immunoSEQ multiplex PCR, and TCRdb's table has in-frame clones only and misses some. Of a few hundred thousand clones in the sample, more than 70% were seen once. Sequenced material: peripheral blood. The receptors come from a woman aged 25 to 45 with COVID-19, enrolled during active disease.

The V gene is TRBV24-1, the J gene TRBJ2-2, with TRBD2 identical over 8 bases. Germline-derived CDR1 and CDR2 are KGHDR and SFDVKD. The length of the CDR3 is 16 residues. V was clipped by 4 bases and J by 3 bases; unmatched bases: 6. The CDR3 loop is CATSDYVGRDTGELFF. CDR3 bases: TGTGCCACCAGTGACTACGTCGGGAGGGACACCGGGGAGCTGTTTTTT.

The V gene is TRBV18, the J gene TRBJ1-2; 7 bases match TRBD1. The V gene's germline CDR1 is KGHSH and CDR2 LQKENI. CDR3 length equals 15 residues. J was trimmed by 4 bases and V by 6 bases; bases with no gene match: 11. The chain's CDR3 is CASSQERDSFYGYTF. In nucleotides, the CDR3 is TGTGCCAGCTCCCAGGAAAGGGACAGCTTCTATGGCTACACCTTC.

This chain uses TRBV5-1 with TRBJ2-1, with 7 bases identical to TRBD2. Germline V lookup: CDR1 SGHRS, CDR2 YFSETQ. Trimming removed 4 bases from V and 4 bases from J; junction bases left unmatched: 8. The CDR3 extends over 15 amino acids. The CDR3 DNA sequence: TGCGCCAGCAGCCCTCTGCCGGGAGGATACAATGAGCAGTTCTTC. This sequence encodes CASSPLPGGYNEQFF.

V is TRBV15 and J is TRBJ2-2; 7 bases match TRBD1. The CDR3 is 16 residues long. V dropped 5 bases and J dropped 1; count of bases not matched to a gene: 7. The germline V gene encodes CDR1 LNHNV and CDR2 YYDKDF (reference sequence). The CDR3 sequence is CATSGSGTVNTGELFF. DNA for the CDR3: TGTGCCACCAGCGGATCCGGGACAGTGAACACCGGGGAGCTGTTTTTT.

The chain has TRBV16 and TRBJ1-6; maybe TRBD1 (6 bases). V dropped 7 bases and J dropped 10 bases, with 17 bases sitting between them. The CDR3 is 14 amino acids. Germline values: CDR1 KGHSY, CDR2 FQNENV. CDR3 loop: CASNERRQGSPLHF. The CDR3 DNA is TGTGCCAGCAACGAACGGCGCCAGGGGTCACCCCTCCACTTT.

This clone was seen only once. V and J are TRBV6-5 and TRBJ1-2, with TRBD1 matching over 8 bases. The CDR3 extends over 15 amino acids. The germline gives CDR1 MNHEY, CDR2 SVGAGI. V was clipped by 6 bases and J by 5 bases; unmatched bases: 11. The CDR3 spells CASRSTGTGRYGYTF. Written as DNA, the CDR3 is TGTGCCAGCAGGTCCACCGGGACAGGTCGTTATGGCTACACCTTC.

V is TRBV19 and J is TRBJ1-4; the D is unclear. The ends were cut back, 1 base at V and 4 bases at J, with 7 bases in the middle. The V gene's germline CDR1 is LNHDA and CDR2 SQIVND (reference sequence). This CDR3 is 14 amino acids long. The CDR3 loop reads CASSIGGGNEKLFF. CDR3 in DNA: TGTGCCAGTAGTATAGGCGGAGGTAATGAAAAACTGTTTTTT.

The chain joins TRBV10-3 to TRBJ2-7; a possible D gene is TRBD2 (5 bases). The CDR3 extends over 16 amino acids. The V end was cut by 0 bases, the J end by 2 bases, with 14 bases between. Germline V gives CDR1 ENHRY, CDR2 SYGVKD. The CDR3 DNA reads as TGTGCCATCAGTGAGTCATCGGAGAGCGGAGCCTACGAGCAGTACTTC. This encodes CAISESSESGAYEQYF.

V usage is TRBV3-1 (or the pseudogene TRBV3-2) and J usage is TRBJ2-2, with D maybe TRBD1 (7 bases). Trimming stripped 1 base from V and 4 bases from J, with 19 bases between. This CDR3 has 18 amino acids. CDR1 and CDR2 from the germline V gene are LGHDT and YNNKEL (reference sequence). CDR3 residues: CASSQGKLRQGGTGELFF. Here the CDR3 DNA reads TGTGCCAGCAGCCAAGGGAAGCTCCGACAGGGAGGCACCGGGGAGCTGTTTTTT.

The chain carries TRBV15 and TRBJ2-5; 11 nucleotides line up with TRBD2. Germline V gene data show CDR1 as LNHNV and CDR2 as YYDKDF (reference sequence). This CDR3 is built from 15 residues. V lost 1 base to trimming and J lost 4 bases; unmatched junction nucleotides: 2. CDR3: CATSRALAGVETQYF. CDR3 bases: TGTGCCACCAGCAGAGCACTAGCGGGAGTAGAGACCCAGTACTTC.

In its sample, this clone was seen a few times. Here the CDR3 DNA reads TGTGCCAGCAGCTTAGTGGCCAACTACGAGCAGTACTTC. Residues: CASSLVANYEQYF. The chain is built from TRBV7-2 and TRBJ2-7; no definite D call. This CDR3 contains 13 residues. The V end was cut by 1 base, the J end by 3 bases, with 7 bases between. Germline V gives CDR1 SGHTA, CDR2 FQGNSA.

The V and J genes are TRBV30 and TRBJ1-2; 8 bases line up with TRBD1. The germline CDR1 and CDR2 sequences are GTSNPN and SVGIG (reference sequence). J was trimmed by 7 bases and V by 0 bases; bases with no gene match: 7. The CDR3 covers 14 residues. The CDR3 DNA reads as TGTGCCTGGAGTGTACACCAGGGGGCTGGTGGCTACACCTTC. Protein: CAWSVHQGAGGYTF.

This clone was recorded once. The chain carries TRBV6-6 and TRBJ1-6, with D hard to call. Germline V gene data show CDR1 as MNHNY and CDR2 as SVGAGI (reference sequence). V lost 0 bases and J 10 bases, leaving 10 bases between the germline ends. This CDR3 spans 14 amino acids. CDR3 sequence reads: CASSYSPGNSPLHF. CDR3 bases: TGTGCCAGCAGTTACTCACCGGGTAACTCACCCCTCCACTTT.

This sequence joins TRBV7-3 and TRBJ1-1, with D unclear. CDR3 length: 13 amino acids. Looked up from germline, CDR1 is SGHTA and CDR2 is FQGTGA. Between the trimmed V and J ends, which lost 1 base and 7 bases, there was a span of 10 bases. In DNA form, the CDR3 reads TGTGCCAGCAGCTTAAGGCCACGGGATGAAGCTTTCTTT. It yields the protein CASSLRPRDEAFF.

The chain recombines TRBV6-5 with TRBJ2-3; D is perhaps TRBD2 (6 bases). Trimming left V 2 bases short and J 2 bases short, with 14 bases between. CDR1 is MNHEY, CDR2 SVGAGI, per germline. This CDR3 has 16 residues. The CDR3 DNA is TGTGCCAGCAGTTACGGCGGGGCCCCGCCCACAGATACGCAGTATTTT. Protein sequence: CASSYGGAPPTDTQYF.

CDR3 loop: CASSHSGSGTGELFF. The CDR3 nucleotides read TGCGCCAGCAGCCACAGCGGGAGTGGGACCGGGGAGCTGTTTTTT. The chain is built from TRBV4-1 and TRBJ2-2; 8 bases map to TRBD2. The CDR3 totals 15 residues. The germline V gene encodes CDR1 MGHRA and CDR2 YSYEKL. The V segment lost 3 bases and the J segment 5 bases; nucleotides outside the gene matches: 5.

This rearrangement joins TRBV19 to TRBJ2-4; 14 nucleotides align to TRBD2. CDR3 length: 15 residues. Germline CDR1 LNHDA, CDR2 SQIVND (reference sequence). V was pared by 4 bases and J by 6 bases, with 2 bases of the junction left unmatched. The CDR3 DNA sequence: TGTGCCAGTAGTACGGGACTAGCGGGAGTAAACATTCAGTACTTC. Protein sequence: CASSTGLAGVNIQYF.

The gene calls are TRBV6-4 and TRBJ2-2; a weak D match, TRBD2 (6 bases). This CDR3 is built from 15 residues. Per germline, CDR1 MRHNA and CDR2 SNTAGT. Between the trimmed V and J ends, which lost 7 bases and 3 bases, there was a span of 15 bases. DNA for the CDR3: TGTGCCAGCACCAGGACTCCGGGGGACACCGGGGAGCTGTTTTTT. Amino acids: CASTRTPGDTGELFF.

This clone was counted many times. The rearrangement uses TRBV19 and TRBJ2-7; weak D call: TRBD1 (7 bases). Trimming removed 7 bases from V and 3 bases from J, with 13 bases in between. Germline V CDR1 and CDR2: LNHDA, SQIVND (reference sequence). CDR3 length equals 13 residues. The CDR3 reads CASTRQGGYEQYF. The CDR3, as DNA: TGTGCCAGTACAAGACAGGGAGGCTACGAGCAGTACTTC.

The rearrangement uses TRBV3-1 (or the pseudogene TRBV3-2) and TRBJ2-1; 9 nucleotides line up with TRBD2. Looked up from germline, CDR1 is LGHDT and CDR2 is YNNKEL (reference sequence). This CDR3 region has 17 residues. The V and J ends lost 0 bases and 3 bases, in that order; junction bases with no gene match: 6. In nucleotides, the CDR3 is TGTGCCAGCAGCCAAGATCGTTCTAGCGGGAACTACAATGAGCAGTTCTTC. The encoded protein is CASSQDRSSGNYNEQFF.

J is TRBJ2-1 and V is TRBV7-3; 7 nucleotides line up with TRBD2. Germline-derived CDR1 and CDR2 are SGHTA and FQGTGA. CDR3 length: 16 amino acids. Germline trimming cut 2 bases from V and 3 bases from J; bases unmatched to any gene: 7. CDR3: CASSLYPGGDYNEQFF. The DNA of the CDR3 is TGTGCCAGCAGCTTATACCCGGGAGGTGACTACAATGAGCAGTTCTTC.

This chain joins TRBV9 and TRBJ2-1; TRBD1 might be the D (6 bases). The CDR3 is 14 residues long. The germline gives CDR1 SGDLS, CDR2 YYNGEE. The V end was cut by 0 bases, the J end by 9 bases, with 13 bases between. CDR3 in amino acids: CASSVVRGSGEQFF. The CDR3 bases are TGTGCCAGCAGCGTAGTTAGGGGGAGCGGTGAGCAGTTCTTC.

The CDR3 coding sequence is TGTGCCAGCAGCTTGGGACAGGGGTATCGTTCACCCCTCCACTTT. Translating gives CASSLGQGYRSPLHF. V usage is TRBV7-3 and J usage is TRBJ1-6, with 10 positions matching TRBD1. The germline gives CDR1 SGHTA, CDR2 FQGTGA. V dropped 3 bases and J dropped 9; count of bases not matched to a gene: 5. The CDR3 loop spans 15 amino acids. The full variable domain, rest sourced from reference TRBV7-3 and TRBJ1-6, is GAGVSQTPSNKVTEKGKYVELRCDPISGHTALYWYRQSLGQGPEFLIYFQGTGAADDSGLPNDRFFAVRPEGSVSTLKIQRTERGDSAVYLCASSLGQGYRSPLHFGNGTRLTVT.

The chain combines TRBV14 with TRBJ2-7; possibly TRBD2 for D (6 bases). Trimming took 1 base from V and 3 from J, leaving 10 bases between them. This CDR3 region has 14 residues. In germline, CDR1 is SGHDN, CDR2 FVKESK. The CDR3 loop reads CASSQADYLYEQYF. CDR3 in DNA: TGTGCCAGCAGCCAAGCGGACTACCTCTACGAGCAGTACTTC.

V and J are TRBV6-5 and TRBJ2-1; TRBD1 matches 9 bases. CDR3 length: 15 residues. The germline gives CDR1 MNHEY, CDR2 SVGAGI. V lost 5 bases to trimming and J lost 7 bases; unmatched junction nucleotides: 9. CDR3 amino acids: CASSPGGQGLNEQFF. For the CDR3, the DNA is TGTGCCAGCAGTCCAGGGGGACAGGGCTTGAATGAGCAGTTCTTC.

The J gene is TRBJ2-7, the V gene TRBV5-1, with unresolved D. V lost 0 bases and J 5 bases, leaving 12 bases between the germline ends. The CDR3 is 14 residues long. From germline, CDR1 is SGHRS and CDR2 YFSETQ. CDR3 in DNA: TGCGCCAGCAGCTTGGCCGTCTGGGCCGACGAGCAGTACTTC. Protein product: CASSLAVWADEQYF.